A selection of T cell receptor beta chains follows, all from one sample in a study of blood T cells in healthy people across ages. TCRdb reprocessed the 5' RACE reads with MiXCR, giving one entry per CDR3 protein. The table includes fewer than 900,000 distinct CDR3 sequences, roughly 43% detected once. The sequenced sample consisted of blood. Receptors originate from a woman aged 60 to 75 in good health. The CDR3 runs from the conserved cysteine through the conserved F or W. The D gene is left open where the match is weak. Clone sizes are given selectively: once, few, many, or a class where the clone is expanded.

cdr3_length	j_call	clone_size	d_call	v_call	cdr3_aa	cdr3_nt
14	TRBJ2-1	-	-	TRBV7-9	CASTSGAFYNEQFF	TGTGCCAGCACCTCGGGGGCCTTCTACAATGAGCAGTTCTTC
13	TRBJ1-2	few	TRBD1	TRBV12-3/TRBV12-4	CASNQDRGNGYTF	TGTGCCAGCAATCAAGACAGGGGGAACGGCTACACCTTC
14	TRBJ2-3	-	-	TRBV7-2	CASSLVARGDTQYF	TGTGCCAGCAGCTTAGTAGCCCGGGGTGATACGCAGTATTTT
17	TRBJ2-3	few	TRBD2	TRBV12-5	CASGSGTSGDSVDTQYF	TGTGCTAGTGGTTCGGGGACTAGCGGGGATTCAGTAGATACGCAGTATTTT
15	TRBJ2-1	-	TRBD2	TRBV7-8	CASSLELAGNNEQFF	TGTGCCAGCAGCTTAGAACTAGCGGGAAACAATGAGCAGTTCTTC
15	TRBJ2-1	few	TRBD2	TRBV11-2	CASSASGLAGGPQFF	TGTGCCAGCAGCGCCTCCGGACTAGCGGGAGGCCCTCAGTTCTTC
11	TRBJ2-1	-	-	TRBV20-1	CRATDYNEQFF	TGCAGGGCCACAGATTACAATGAGCAGTTCTTC
15	TRBJ1-2	-	-	TRBV7-9	CASSYFSLRNYGYTF	TGTGCCAGCAGCTACTTTTCCTTGCGTAACTATGGCTACACCTTC
14	TRBJ2-1	-	-	TRBV7-9	CASSSTGSNNEQFF	TGTGCCAGCAGTTCTACAGGTTCAAACAATGAGCAGTTCTTC
15	TRBJ2-1	-	-	TRBV3-1	CASSPWGSDYNEQFF	TGTGCCAGCAGCCCATGGGGTAGCGACTACAATGAGCAGTTCTTC
13	TRBJ2-3	-	-	TRBV5-1	CASSGVGADTQYF	TGCGCCAGCAGCGGTGTGGGTGCAGATACGCAGTATTTT
18	TRBJ2-1	many	TRBD2	TRBV4-3	CASSQDPLGLAGYNEQFF	TGCGCCAGCAGCCAAGACCCCCTTGGACTAGCGGGGTACAATGAGCAGTTCTTC
17	TRBJ2-2	few	TRBD1	TRBV5-1	CASSLSSGGPATGELFF	TGCGCCAGCAGCTTATCGTCAGGGGGCCCTGCCACCGGGGAGCTGTTTTTT
13	TRBJ2-7	-	-	TRBV12-3/TRBV12-4	CASKSGSGYEQYF	TGTGCCAGCAAGAGTGGATCGGGCTACGAGCAGTACTTC
14	TRBJ2-2	-	TRBD2	TRBV7-3	CASSLSGGAGELFF	TGTGCCAGCAGCTTAAGCGGGGGTGCCGGGGAGCTGTTTTTT
15	TRBJ2-1	many	-	TRBV5-5	CASSTTGSSYNEQFF	TGTGCCAGCAGCACCACAGGGTCTTCCTACAATGAGCAGTTCTTC
20	TRBJ2-1	few	-	TRBV11-2	CASSLGNTLTGFGSYNEQFF	TGTGCCAGCAGCTTAGGGAATACTCTAACAGGGTTTGGATCCTACAATGAGCAGTTCTTC
16	TRBJ2-5	-	TRBD2	TRBV20-1	CSADNLEASGQETQYF	TGCAGTGCCGATAACCTCGAGGCTAGCGGGCAAGAGACCCAGTACTTC
18	TRBJ1-2	-	TRBD1	TRBV30	CAWSVLPMRGQGYYGYTF	TGTGCCTGGAGTGTACTCCCCATGAGGGGACAGGGCTACTATGGCTACACCTTC
17	TRBJ2-1	-	-	TRBV12-3/TRBV12-4	CASSLDRGRNSYNEQFF	TGTGCCAGCAGTTTAGATAGAGGACGTAATTCTTACAATGAGCAGTTCTTC
16	TRBJ2-5	many	TRBD1	TRBV10-3	CAISGSDRGIQETQYF	TGTGCCATCAGTGGATCGGACAGGGGGATCCAAGAGACCCAGTACTTC
15	TRBJ2-5	-	-	TRBV5-4	CASSLYQGRVETQYF	TGTGCCAGCAGCTTGTACCAAGGGCGCGTGGAGACCCAGTACTTC
15	TRBJ1-3	-	-	TRBV7-9	CASSLGQGTGNTIYF	TGTGCCAGCAGCTTAGGGCAGGGGACTGGAAACACCATATATTTT
20	TRBJ2-3	-	-	TRBV6-5	CASSYSGRGGGQKGTDTQYF	TGTGCCAGCAGTTACTCCGGCAGGGGTGGGGGTCAAAAGGGCACAGATACGCAGTATTTT
16	TRBJ2-7	many	TRBD2	TRBV5-1	CASRNSGIGEVDEQYF	TGCGCCAGCAGGAATAGCGGGATCGGCGAAGTGGACGAGCAGTACTTC
16	TRBJ2-5	once	TRBD1	TRBV11-2	CASSSGSTGGLETQYF	TGTGCCAGCAGCTCAGGATCGACAGGGGGATTGGAGACCCAGTACTTC
14	TRBJ2-1	-	TRBD2	TRBV20-1	CSARGGTTNNEQFF	TGCAGTGCTAGGGGGGGGACCACCAACAATGAGCAGTTCTTC
14	TRBJ1-6	many	TRBD1	TRBV10-3	CAISERQGSSPLHF	TGTGCCATCAGTGAAAGACAGGGTAGCTCACCCCTCCACTTT
15	TRBJ2-7	many	TRBD1	TRBV5-1	CASSSPGQGADEQYF	TGCGCCAGCAGCTCCCCGGGACAGGGGGCCGACGAGCAGTACTTC
12	TRBJ2-1	-	-	TRBV5-1	CASSIGSAGQFF	TGCGCCAGCAGTATAGGAAGCGCCGGGCAGTTCTTC
17	TRBJ2-2	few	-	TRBV18	CASSPSRSGANTGELFF	TGTGCCAGCTCACCCTCGCGGAGCGGAGCGAACACCGGGGAGCTGTTTTTT
14	TRBJ2-3	many	-	TRBV5-1	CASSLQGGTDTQYF	TGTGCCAGCAGTTTACAGGGAGGCACAGATACGCAGTATTTT
15	TRBJ1-1	-	TRBD1	TRBV6-5	CASSYGQGAITEAFF	TGTGCCAGCAGTTACGGGCAGGGGGCAATCACTGAAGCTTTCTTT